The entry below describes one T cell receptor (beta chain). Its target is not known. This specimen belongs to a study of monozygotic twins with inflammatory bowel disease. The TCR libraries each used total RNA (approximately 3,300 ng per library). No DNA is given; TCRdb re-called the 5' RACE reads and lists each CDR3 protein once. There are nearly 450,000 distinct CDR3 sequences in the sample, with 2.4% held by the top ten. Points from the study as a whole: IBD-affected twins scored below their healthy co-twins in TCRbeta diversity (inverse Simpson). Heterogeneous immunosuppressive treatment regimens may have introduced variability into patient repertoires.

This CDR3 comprises 14 residues. In germline, CDR1 is SGHDT, CDR2 YYEEEE. This chain links TRBV5-6 with TRBJ1-4. The receptor was derived from a human donor with ulcerative colitis or Crohn's disease, or a healthy co-twin of an affected twin (not recorded which). The sample comprised blood. The CDR3 here is CASERRPSNEKLFF.